Below, 15 T cell receptor beta chains from the same sample are listed, as sequenced in a study of PD-1 blockade in classical Hodgkin lymphoma. As to time point: newly diagnosed, previously untreated cHL patient sample. CD8+ T cells were isolated from thawed PBMCs by magnetic negative selection. This table comes from immunoSEQ multiplex PCR, and its TCRdb copy is limited to in-frame clones, with some not included. The table has about 21,000 clones, approximately 87% seen once. The source material was CD8+ T cells from blood. The receptors derive from a human donor with classical Hodgkin lymphoma.

This sequence joins TRBV10-3 and TRBJ1-3; D is perhaps TRBD1 (5 bases). The CDR3 is 15 residues long. V was cut by 10 bases and J by 6 bases, with 22 bases left in between. Germline V gives CDR1 ENHRY, CDR2 SYGVKD. CDR3 amino acids: CATTTPVQGVNTIYF. CDR3 sequence (DNA): TGTGCCACTACCACTCCCGTGCAGGGAGTAAACACCATATATTTT.

This chain joins TRBV28 and TRBJ2-1; maybe TRBD2 (5 bases). This CDR3 spans 15 amino acids. V lost 2 bases to trimming and J lost 5 bases, with 13 bases between them. Germline assignment: CDR1 MDHEN and CDR2 SYDVKM. The CDR3 DNA reads TGTGCCAGCAGTTTACTGGGAGCCGGTCACAATGAGCAGTTCTTC. It yields the protein CASSLLGAGHNEQFF.

To note about this clone: At one end, the junction sequence differs from germline, possibly due to a read error. The chain uses TRBV5-6 and TRBJ1-5; possibly TRBD1 for D (6 bases). The CDR3 covers 13 residues. Germline lookup yields CDR1 SGHDT and CDR2 YYEEEE. CDR3 residues: CASTLGGGQPQHF. For the CDR3, the DNA is TGTGCCAGCACCTTGGGGGGCGGACAGCCCCAGCATTTT.

The sample holds one count of this clone. The chain recombines TRBV5-1 with TRBJ2-5; D possibly corresponds to TRBD2 (6 bases). The CDR3 is 14 amino acids. Looked up from germline, CDR1 is SGHRS and CDR2 is YFSETQ. Trimming removed 2 bases from V and 5 bases from J, with 13 bases in between. The CDR3 loop is CASSFTGGEETQYF. CDR3 DNA sequence: TGCGCCAGCAGCTTTACCGGGGGTGAGGAGACCCAGTACTTC.

The chain combines TRBV19 with TRBJ1-1, with D possibly matching TRBD1 (5 bases). Trimming stripped 4 bases from V and 4 bases from J, with 19 bases between. CDR1 is LNHDA, CDR2 SQIVND, per germline (reference sequence). The CDR3 is made up of 16 amino acids. CDR3 sequence: CASSTPDLGEGTEAFF. CDR3 coding DNA: TGTGCCAGTAGTACCCCTGATTTAGGGGAGGGCACTGAAGCTTTCTTT.

This rearrangement joins TRBV7-9 to TRBJ2-7; 15 bases map to TRBD2. Germline-derived CDR1 and CDR2 are SEHNR and FQNEAQ (reference sequence). This CDR3 region has 17 residues. V trimming: 0 bases; J trimming: 2 bases; junction bases outside the gene matches: 2. The CDR3 spells CASSLAGLAGGTYEQYF. CDR3 bases: TGTGCCAGCAGCTTAGCGGGACTAGCGGGGGGCACCTACGAGCAGTACTTC.

This chain links TRBV28 with TRBJ1-2, with unresolved D. Trimming removed 7 bases from V and 12 bases from J, with 18 bases in between. CDR1 and CDR2 (germline): MDHEN, SYDVKM. The CDR3 is 12 residues long. The CDR3 nucleotides read TGTGCCAGCAATATAAACGGCCGGACGCACACCTTC. This translates into CASNINGRTHTF.

Only one count was recorded for this clone. The rearrangement uses TRBV5-4 and TRBJ1-2; D gene uncertain. Per the germline V gene, CDR1 is SGHNT and CDR2 is YYREEE (reference sequence). The CDR3 is 12 amino acids. Trimming pared 4 bases from V and 3 bases from J, leaving 7 bases between. CDR3 sequence: CASSAEDYGYTF. In DNA form, the CDR3 reads TGTGCCAGCAGCGCGGAGGACTATGGCTACACCTTC.

This clone was seen just once. The rearrangement links TRBV9 to TRBJ2-7; D perhaps matches TRBD1 (6 bases). The CDR3 spans 14 residues. Germline V gives CDR1 SGDLS, CDR2 YYNGEE. V gave up 4 bases and J gave up 3 bases, with 14 bases separating them. This CDR3 is CASSPGQQSYEQYF. The CDR3 DNA follows: TGTGCCAGCAGCCCTGGACAGCAGAGCTACGAGCAGTACTTC.

This clone appeared a single time. This sequence joins TRBV29-1 and TRBJ2-1; 13 positions agree with TRBD2. This CDR3 spans 14 amino acids. V shed 5 bases, J shed 9 bases, and the junction held 7 bases outside the gene matches. Germline V gene data show CDR1 as SQVTM and CDR2 as ANQGSEA. The DNA of the CDR3 is TGCAGCGTTTTCGGACTAGCGGGAGAGGTTGAGCAGTTCTTC. Amino acids: CSVFGLAGEVEQFF.

The chain joins TRBV7-8 to TRBJ2-1, with D uncertain. Germline V CDR1 and CDR2: SGHVS, FQNEAQ. Trimming stripped 1 base from V and 8 bases from J, with 6 bases between. The CDR3 sequence is 12 residues long. CDR3 nucleotides: TGTGCCAGCAGCTTAGATGGCGATGAGCAGTTCTTC. It encodes CASSLDGDEQFF.

The CDR3 nucleotides are TGTGCCAGCAGTGAAGATCCTTGGGCCAATTCACCCCTCCACTTT. Translation gives CASSEDPWANSPLHF. The V and J genes are TRBV6-1 and TRBJ1-6; D gene unclear. CDR1 is MNHNS and CDR2 is SASEGT in the germline V gene. Trimming pared 1 base from V and 7 bases from J, leaving 11 bases between. The CDR3 covers 15 residues.

This chain joins TRBV4-3 and TRBJ2-3, with D hard to call. The CDR3 has 15 residues. V dropped 0 bases and J dropped 4 bases, with 11 bases sitting between them. Germline loops: CDR1 LGHNA, CDR2 YSLEER. The CDR3 is CASSQDLGLPDTQYF. CDR3 in DNA: TGCGCCAGCAGCCAAGATCTGGGTCTACCAGATACGCAGTATTTT.

The J gene is TRBJ1-5, the V gene TRBV10-1; 8 bases fit TRBD1. The germline V gene has CDR1 WNHNN and CDR2 SYGVQD (reference sequence). This CDR3 contains 16 residues. V lost 3 bases, J lost 2 bases, and 6 bases stayed unmatched. CDR3 region: CASSDGQGVGNQPQHF. The CDR3 DNA sequence: TGCGCCAGCAGTGACGGACAGGGAGTAGGCAATCAGCCCCAGCATTTT.

J is TRBJ2-3 and V is TRBV7-6; possible D gene TRBD2, 6 bases. The germline V gene encodes CDR1 SGHVS and CDR2 FNYEAQ. The germline V and J ends were trimmed by 0 bases and 1 base, with 8 bases remaining between them. CDR3 length: 15 amino acids. This CDR3 reads CASSLADYGTDTQYF. Written as DNA, the CDR3 is TGTGCCAGCAGCTTAGCGGACTACGGCACAGATACGCAGTATTTT.